The following is a T cell receptor beta chain sequence with its context. Its antigen is undetermined. This sample stems from a study of CXCR3-negative and CXCR3-positive naive CD8 T cells. The CDR3 covers 15 residues. Germline-derived CDR1 and CDR2 are MDHEN and SYDVKM. The authors prepared UMI-labeled TRB cDNA libraries by 5' RACE. Reanalyzing the 5' RACE reads, TCRdb keeps one entry per CDR3 protein, without DNA. The sample's table shows some 130,000 distinct CDR3 sequences. Notes on the study in general: Hydrophobicity of TRB CDR3s was greater in CXCR3-positive naive cells than in CXCR3-negative naive cells. Similar TRBV-TRBJ gene usage was seen in naive CXCR3-negative and CXCR3-positive cells, but not in memory cells.

This chain joins TRBV28 and TRBJ2-7; with no DNA, the TCRdb D assignment of TRBD2 cannot be verified. Sequencing input: naive CXCR3- CD8+ T cells from blood. Regarding subset: CD45RO-CCR7+CD27+CD95- naive CD8+ T cells lacking CXCR3 (TNR3-). This clonotype originated in a human donor in good health. Some clones in this sample may be carry-over from other donors' samples. CDR3 loop: CASRRVLNTPYEQYF.